A selection of T cell receptor beta chains follows, all from one sample in a study of T cell responses to AZD1222 COVID-19 vaccine. The repertoire was sequenced with immunoSEQ multiplex PCR; TCRdb's copy has only in-frame clones and lacks some. There are 86,000 or so clones in the sample; about 82% occur only once, and around 5.4% lies in the top ten. The sequences come from peripheral blood, collected 28 days after the second AZD1222 dose. The receptors shown here come from an adult who received the AZD1222 COVID-19 vaccine. Each CDR3 is given without its conserved first and last residue.

V	J	CDR3
TRBV6-5	TRBJ2-7	ASSLDGSYEQY
TRBV6-5	TRBJ1-5	ASSRGTADRGSQH
TRBV19	TRBJ1-1	ASWTGWTEAF
TRBV28	TRBJ1-4	ASRLGDRWSPTNEKLF
TRBV5-1	TRBJ2-5	ASSPGTAQY
TRBV4-1	TRBJ1-4	ASSQAEQVLEKLF
TRBV27	TRBJ1-1	ASSPGWGNTEAF
TRBV28	TRBJ1-3	ASSPHGASGNTIY
TRBV9	TRBJ1-3	ASSVPGRDTIY
TRBV2	TRBJ1-1	ASTKRGGQNTEAF
TRBV10-1	TRBJ2-7	ASSDYGTPGEQY
TRBV11-2	TRBJ1-6	ASAGTDSPLH
TRBV19	TRBJ2-1	ASTTGQGLLNEQF
TRBV7-9	TRBJ1-1	ASSFWPLRDTEAF
TRBV6-6	TRBJ2-7	ASSWGLGLYEQY
TRBV20-1	TRBJ1-1	SAPGTPEAF
TRBV5-1	TRBJ2-7	ASSLEYSGTATQKKY
TRBV6-5	TRBJ1-1	ASRNKNTEAF
TRBV19	TRBJ1-2	ASSSRRVLGYGYT
TRBV7-9	TRBJ2-7	ASSSRQGGGYYEQY
TRBV6-4	TRBJ2-7	ASSDGRGGSYEQY
TRBV9	TRBJ2-6	ASSVMGANVLT
TRBV5-5	TRBJ1-6	ASSLASDYSPLH
TRBV3-1/TRBV3-2	TRBJ2-7	ASSPIIAGGYEQY
TRBV6-5	TRBJ1-1	ARGGPLATEAF
TRBV23-1	TRBJ2-7	ASSQSDRGSLSYEQY
TRBV6-5	TRBJ1-6	ASSSPGQGHSPLH
TRBV7-6	TRBJ1-6	ASSLAAGMLSPLH
TRBV4-1	TRBJ1-2	ASSQGARGYT
TRBV15	TRBJ2-3	ATSRDPWSTDTQY
TRBV28	TRBJ2-1	AARGTPGTGYNEQF
TRBV29-1	TRBJ2-2	SDGELF
TRBV5-4	TRBJ1-2	ASSPFTGGSPYGYT
TRBV30	TRBJ2-7	AWSTGGSSYEQY
TRBV30	TRBJ1-4	AWNVGIVSEKLF